Below are 31 T cell receptor beta chains sequenced from a single sample in a study of neurological immune-mediated disorders. TCRdb re-derived calls from the 5' RACE reads in MiXCR, one entry per CDR3 protein. Of about 40,000 distinct CDR3 sequences listed, roughly 15% are singletons. The sequencing sample was made of CD4+ T cells from blood. All receptors come from a woman aged 60-75 years with HTLV-1-associated myelopathy (HAM/TSP).

This clonotype was picked up a small number of times. This rearrangement joins TRBV3-1 to TRBJ2-3; 10 bases are shared with TRBD2. The CDR3 consists of 15 residues. Germline trimming cut 8 bases from V and 2 bases from J; bases unmatched to any gene: 7. Germline assignment: CDR1 LGHDT and CDR2 YNNKEL (reference sequence). The CDR3 nucleotides are TGTGCCAGCGGGACTAGCGCCGATTTCACAGATACGCAGTATTTT. Amino acid sequence: CASGTSADFTDTQYF.

In its sample, this clonotype was seen many times. The gene calls are TRBV5-1 and TRBJ2-3, with 7 bases aligning to TRBD1. This CDR3 spans 15 amino acids. V shed 4 bases and J 2 bases; nucleotides not matched to a gene: 7. The germline gives CDR1 SGHRS, CDR2 YFSETQ. CDR3 bases: TGCGCCAGCAGCCCAGGGACAGTTATCACAGATACGCAGTATTTT. Protein product: CASSPGTVITDTQYF.

At least ten counts were recorded for this clonotype. The chain joins TRBV20-1 to TRBJ2-3; D may correspond to TRBD1 or TRBD2 (6 bases each). Germline V gene lookup returns CDR1 DFQATT and CDR2 SNEGSKA (reference sequence). This CDR3 has 17 residues. V lost 4 bases, J lost 5 bases, and 25 bases lay in between. The CDR3 reads CSAIPPRGVSLKDTQYF. The CDR3 region has the DNA TGCAGTGCTATCCCACCTAGGGGGGTGAGCCTTAAAGATACGCAGTATTTT.

The sample holds many counts of this clonotype. The chain is built from TRBV10-3 and TRBJ1-1; D is unclear. In germline, CDR1 is ENHRY, CDR2 SYGVKD. Deletions cut 3 bases from V and 1 base from J, with 3 bases between. The CDR3 has 12 amino acids. The CDR3: CAISDGNTEAFF. In DNA, the CDR3 is TGTGCCATCAGTGATGGGAACACTGAAGCTTTCTTT.

The chain combines TRBV20-1 with TRBJ2-7; 8 nucleotides agree with TRBD2. The CDR3 is 13 amino acids. Germline values: CDR1 DFQATT, CDR2 SNEGSKA (reference sequence). J was trimmed by 7 bases and V by 6 bases; bases with no gene match: 11. The CDR3 nucleotides read TGCAGTGCAAGGACCCCGGGGGGGAGAGAGCAGTACTTC. Translated: CSARTPGGREQYF.

This clonotype was observed at least ten times. The J gene is TRBJ1-4, the V gene TRBV20-1; 7 bases line up with TRBD1. The CDR3 runs to 14 residues. Germline lookup yields CDR1 DFQATT and CDR2 SNEGSKA (reference sequence). J was trimmed by 0 bases and V by 6 bases; bases with no gene match: 4. CDR3: CSALTGPTNEKLFF. In nucleotides, the CDR3 is TGCAGTGCCCTGACAGGGCCAACTAATGAAAAACTGTTTTTT.

There are many counts of this clonotype. J is TRBJ2-2 and V is TRBV7-6, with D tentatively TRBD1 or TRBD2 (6 bases each). This CDR3 region has 16 residues. V was pared by 5 bases and J by 6 bases, with 19 bases between. Germline lookup yields CDR1 SGHVS and CDR2 FNYEAQ. CDR3 region: CASSPAGTWGAGELFF. CDR3 DNA sequence: TGTGCCAGCAGCCCTGCCGGGACATGGGGGGCCGGGGAGCTGTTTTTT.

This clonotype was detected many times. The V call is TRBV5-1, the J call TRBJ2-3; D not certain. Trimming pared 0 bases from V and 1 base from J, leaving 6 bases between. Per the germline V gene, CDR1 is SGHRS and CDR2 is YFSETQ. The CDR3 is 14 amino acids. In DNA form, the CDR3 reads TGCGCCAGCAGCTTGGGGAGCGGCACAGATACGCAGTATTTT. This codes for CASSLGSGTDTQYF.

The genes are TRBV20-1 and TRBJ1-2; D perhaps matches TRBD1 (5 bases). Germline V gives CDR1 DFQATT, CDR2 SNEGSKA (reference sequence). The CDR3 covers 13 residues. The germline V and J ends were trimmed by 3 bases and 6 bases, with 14 bases remaining between them. The CDR3 DNA reads as TGCAGTGCTAGTGTGGGACGGGTGGATGGCTACACCTTC. Translating gives CSASVGRVDGYTF.

In its sample, this clonotype was seen many times. V gene TRBV5-1 combines with J gene TRBJ2-7, with D tentatively TRBD1 (6 bases). CDR1 is SGHRS and CDR2 is YFSETQ in the germline V gene. Trimming pared 1 base from V and 2 bases from J, leaving 13 bases between. CDR3 length: 15 amino acids. The CDR3 loop reads CASSLLLGATYEQYF. The CDR3 DNA is TGCGCCAGCAGCTTGTTGCTGGGGGCGACCTACGAGCAGTACTTC.

The rearrangement links TRBV19 to TRBJ1-5; D gene uncertain. V shed 3 bases and J shed 5 bases, with 11 bases lying between them. Germline-derived CDR1 and CDR2 are LNHDA and SQIVND (reference sequence). There are 14 residues in the CDR3. CDR3 amino acids: CASSITPLDQPQHF. CDR3 in DNA: TGTGCCAGTAGTATCACACCGCTGGATCAGCCCCAGCATTTT. Complete variable domain (other parts from reference TRBV19 and TRBJ1-5): DGGITQSPKYLFRKEGQNVTLSCEQNLNHDAMYWYRQDPGQGLRLIYYSQIVNDFQKGDIAEGYSVSREKKESFPLTVTSAQKNPTAFYLCASSITPLDQPQHFGDGTRLSIL.

This clonotype was seen at least ten times. The chain carries TRBV5-1 and TRBJ2-1; D possibly corresponds to TRBD2 (6 bases). The CDR3 has 12 residues. V was cut by 2 bases and J by 9 bases, with 9 bases left in between. Germline lookup yields CDR1 SGHRS and CDR2 YFSETQ. Written as DNA, the CDR3 is TGCGCCAGCAGCTTACGTAGCGGTGAGCAGTTCTTC. Translation gives CASSLRSGEQFF.

By share of the sample, this clonotype is medium-sized (0.01 to 0.1%). This sequence joins TRBV20-1 and TRBJ2-1; D perhaps matches TRBD2 (6 bases). The CDR3 is made up of 13 amino acids. Trimming took 1 base from V and 7 from J, leaving 11 bases between them. Germline CDR1 reads DFQATT; CDR2 reads SNEGSKA (reference sequence). Written as DNA, the CDR3 is TGCAGTGCTAGAGGCGGGGTTTGGAATGAGCAGTTCTTC. Amino acid sequence: CSARGGVWNEQFF.

This clonotype was detected many times. A much bigger clone sits one base away, suggesting this may be a read error. V gene TRBV6-6 combines with J gene TRBJ1-1; a possible D gene is TRBD1 (5 bases). Deletions cut 6 bases from V and 0 bases from J, with 11 bases between. CDR1 is MNHNY and CDR2 is SVGAGI in the germline V gene (reference sequence). CDR3 length: 14 residues. The CDR3 DNA reads TGTGCCAGCAGCCAGACAGCTATGAACACTGAAGCTTTCTTT. It codes for CASSQTAMNTEAFF.

This clonotype was found many times. This chain joins TRBV11-2 and TRBJ2-5; unclear D gene. The germline V and J ends were trimmed by 2 bases and 4 bases, with 17 bases remaining between them. The CDR3 totals 16 residues. From germline, CDR1 is SGHAT and CDR2 FQNNGV. The CDR3 region has the DNA TGTGCCAGCAGCTTATTTGGTACGGGTTTCGGAGAGACCCAGTACTTC. It encodes CASSLFGTGFGETQYF. Looking up the rest from reference TRBV11-2 and TRBJ2-5 gives the full variable domain: EAGVAQSPRYKIIEKRQSVAFWCNPISGHATLYWYQQILGQGPKLLIQFQNNGVVDDSQLPKDRFSAERLKGVDSTLKIQPAKLEDSAVYLCASSLFGTGFGETQYFGPGTRLLVL.

By sample share, this clonotype is medium-sized. This chain uses TRBV5-1 with TRBJ1-6; D is unresolved. The V end lost 1 base, the J end lost 8 bases, and 13 bases lay between the germline ends. The CDR3 runs to 15 residues. From germline, CDR1 is SGHRS and CDR2 YFSETQ. The CDR3 loop reads CASSLTAGVDSPLHF. The CDR3 DNA is TGCGCCAGCAGCTTGACGGCTGGGGTGGATTCACCCCTCCACTTT.

This clonotype was detected a few times. The V and J genes are TRBV5-1 and TRBJ2-7; possible D gene TRBD2, 6 bases. The CDR3 has 14 residues. CDR1 is SGHRS, CDR2 YFSETQ, per germline. Trimming removed 2 bases from V and 1 base from J, with 10 bases in between. The CDR3 is CASSFGTGSYEQYF. The CDR3 nucleotides read TGCGCCAGCAGCTTCGGGACTGGTTCCTACGAGCAGTACTTC.

This clonotype was counted many times. The chain recombines TRBV6-4 with TRBJ2-3; maybe TRBD2 (7 bases). The CDR3 contains 14 residues. Germline-derived CDR1 and CDR2 are MRHNA and SNTAGT. V shed 6 bases and J shed 4 bases, with 14 bases lying between them. The CDR3 DNA reads TGTGCCAGCAGCTTAGAAGGGGGGGCAGATACGCAGTATTTT. It specifies CASSLEGGADTQYF.

In its sample, this clonotype was seen many times. The J gene is TRBJ2-6, the V gene TRBV12-3 or TRBV12-4; D is ambiguous. The CDR3 contains 14 residues. Deletions cut 5 bases from V and 1 base from J, with 6 bases between. In DNA form, the CDR3 reads TGTGCCAGCAGTACAGATTCTGGGGCCAACGTCCTGACTTTC. Translated: CASSTDSGANVLTF.

This clonotype has just a few counts. The rearrangement joins TRBV30 to TRBJ1-6; D is unclear. Germline CDR1 is GTSNPN and CDR2 is SVGIG (reference sequence). V was trimmed by 0 bases and J by 10 bases, leaving 13 bases between them. The CDR3 has 14 amino acids. The chain's CDR3 is CAWSVRGFESPLHF. Here the CDR3 DNA reads TGTGCCTGGAGTGTACGAGGGTTCGAGTCACCCCTCCACTTT.

This clonotype has at least ten counts. The rearrangement links TRBV12-3 or TRBV12-4 to TRBJ2-5; D ambiguous. The CDR3 has 14 residues. V was pared by 7 bases and J by 4 bases, with 16 bases between. The CDR3 loop is CASNLGLPGETQYF. For the CDR3, the DNA is TGTGCCAGCAACCTTGGGCTTCCGGGAGAGACCCAGTACTTC.

This clonotype was counted between two and nine times. The chain is built from TRBV5-1 and TRBJ1-6, with 8 bases that match TRBD1. The V segment lost 4 bases and the J segment 8 bases; nucleotides outside the gene matches: 8. CDR3 length equals 15 residues. CDR1 and CDR2 from the germline V gene are SGHRS and YFSETQ. Written as DNA, the CDR3 is TGCGCCAGCAGCCAGGAAGACAGGGGCCATTCACCCCTCCACTTT. Its protein is CASSQEDRGHSPLHF.

CDR3 sequence (DNA): TGTGCCAGCGTGATAGGGCGGGGGAGCACAGATACGCAGTATTTT. This codes for CASVIGRGSTDTQYF. The chain joins TRBV2 to TRBJ2-3; the match to TRBD2 covers 7 bases. The V segment lost 8 bases and the J segment 0 bases; nucleotides outside the gene matches: 8. The CDR3 loop spans 15 amino acids. Germline-derived CDR1 and CDR2 are SNHLY and FYNNEI.

This clonotype has a count of ten or more. The chain is built from TRBV20-1 and TRBJ1-1, with TRBD1 matching over 7 bases. CDR3 length: 15 amino acids. Looked up from germline, CDR1 is DFQATT and CDR2 is SNEGSKA (reference sequence). V gave up 0 bases and J gave up 4 bases; unmatched junction bases: 8. The CDR3 region has the DNA TGCAGTGCTAGAGAAAGACAGGGCTTGGGCACTGAAGCTTTCTTT. Translation gives CSARERQGLGTEAFF.

The V call is TRBV5-5, the J call TRBJ2-2; D not resolved. CDR3 length: 13 residues. Germline lookup yields CDR1 SGHKS and CDR2 YYEKEE (reference sequence). Trimming pared 4 bases from V and 6 bases from J, leaving 10 bases between. Here the CDR3 DNA reads TGTGCCAGCAGCAGGGTCGTCTCCGGGGAGCTGTTTTTT. This translates into CASSRVVSGELFF.

This clonotype showed up many times. The chain is built from TRBV20-1 and TRBJ2-1; TRBD2 aligns across 8 bases. The length of the CDR3 is 14 residues. Germline V gives CDR1 DFQATT, CDR2 SNEGSKA (reference sequence). V was pared by 6 bases and J by 4 bases, with 8 bases of the junction left unmatched. Written as DNA, the CDR3 is TGCAGTGCCCCATTGAAGCGGGGGTACAATGAGCAGTTCTTC. It yields the protein CSAPLKRGYNEQFF.

At least ten counts were recorded for this clonotype. The rearrangement uses TRBV5-1 and TRBJ2-2, with D unclear. Germline V CDR1 and CDR2: SGHRS, YFSETQ. The CDR3 covers 14 residues. Trimming removed 3 bases from V and 2 bases from J, with 8 bases in between. CDR3 region: CASSSYSNTGELFF. The CDR3 nucleotides are TGCGCCAGCAGCTCTTACTCAAACACCGGGGAGCTGTTTTTT.

This clonotype was observed at least ten times. The chain has TRBV12-3 or TRBV12-4 and TRBJ1-2; no firm D call. The CDR3 covers 12 residues. V was pared by 1 base and J by 6 bases, with 6 bases between. CDR3 loop: CASSLGQHGYTF. For the CDR3, the DNA is TGTGCCAGCAGTTTAGGGCAGCATGGCTACACCTTC.

This sequence joins TRBV27 and TRBJ2-3; tentative D call: TRBD2 (6 bases). Germline V gene data show CDR1 as MNHEY and CDR2 as SMNVEV (reference sequence). The V gene lost 2 bases and the J gene lost 2 bases, with 8 bases spanning the gap. This CDR3 comprises 14 residues. The CDR3 nucleotides are TGTGCCAGCAGTTTAGCGGGACTCACAGATACGCAGTATTTT. It is translated as CASSLAGLTDTQYF.

This clonotype was detected many times. V is TRBV20-1 and J is TRBJ1-1; 8 nucleotides agree with TRBD1. Losses at the gene ends were 2 bases for V and 1 base for J; bases not matched to a gene: 0. Germline values: CDR1 DFQATT, CDR2 SNEGSKA (reference sequence). The CDR3 totals 13 residues. In nucleotides, the CDR3 is TGCAGTGCTAGACAGGGGGCGAACACTGAAGCTTTCTTT. It yields the protein CSARQGANTEAFF.

This clonotype was detected many times. This chain links TRBV12-3 or TRBV12-4 with TRBJ2-7, with TRBD1 identical over 9 bases. The CDR3 is made up of 17 amino acids. V was clipped by 7 bases and J by 3 bases; unmatched bases: 16. As DNA, the CDR3 is TGTGCCAGCAAGGGGGACAGGGTAGTAGAAAAAGGCTACGAGCAGTACTTC. This sequence encodes CASKGDRVVEKGYEQYF.